Detailed here is one TCR beta chain. The target of this receptor is not known. Base qualities are missing; no much larger clone stands one base away. The CDR3 holds 15 amino acids from the cysteine to the phenylalanine. The DNA shown is the 45-base CDR3, in frame from base 1. CDR1 is given as SNHLY and CDR2 as FYNNEI, both from the germline V gene. Here V drops 4 bases and J drops 5 bases, and the junction holds 6 bases not matched to any gene. TCRbeta CDR3 regions were amplified from genomic DNA using the immunoSEQ Assay, a bias-controlled multiplex PCR. Per the authors' processing: Within the assay, amplification of reference gene primers was used to estimate how many nucleated cells each sample contained. To quantify the absolute abundance of each unique TCRbeta CDR3 rearrangement, sequence reads were collapsed and filtered. For each sample, productive Simpson clonality was calculated by taking the square root of Simpson's diversity index across productive rearrangements. Drawn from immuneACCESS, this table holds only the in-frame rearrangements with V and J called that TCRdb kept. Clones are partly lost; checked studies trace under half to an unresolved V gene and leave the rest unexplained. The DNA gave D and trimming, while V, J and clone size come from that table. For this sample the table gives under 130,000 clones, of which roughly 84% were detected only once. 2% to 2.5% of the sample is held by the ten biggest clonotypes.

The sample belongs to a study of blood T cell repertoires in COVID-19 (dated by TCRdb to the early 2020s). About the full investigation: Samples from collaborators originated in the United States, Italy and Spain and spanned both the acute and convalescent phases of COVID-19. The samples were drawn from two sources: the first 160 participants of the ongoing ImmuneRACE study, and over 950 subjects contributed by 6 global collaborators. The dataset comprised deeply sampled blood TCRbeta repertoires from subjects exposed to, actively infected with, or recovered from COVID-19. The repertoires were made available in a free public database intended to serve as a resource for research on the immune response to SARS-CoV-2. The prospective study material was composed of cDNA or gDNA derived from T cells, B-cell-depleted T cells, or PBMCs. A de-identified subject ID, COVID-19 status, age in years and sex were almost always included in the sample metadata. Where HLA class I and class II types were available, the types were taken from metadata supplied by the sample provider, not from assay-based typing.

Each collaborating institution followed its own protocols to collect whole blood in K2EDTA tubes. For TCRbeta analysis, collaborators shipped samples as frozen whole blood, isolated PBMCs, or DNA extracted from either of those sample types. Points the paper makes about the study in general: Clinical and demographic metadata were provided uncurated, with the amount varying by source and participant.

This receptor was taken from a human donor in a cohort sampled during active COVID-19. Recombination joined TRBV2 with TRBJ2-3; the junction holds 10 bases that match TRBD1. Specimen: peripheral blood. The nucleotide sequence reads as follows: TGTGCCAGCAGTGGCGACAGGGGGCAGGGAGATACGCAGTATTTT. Protein translation: CASSGDRGQGDTQYF.